Reported below is one TCR beta chain. Sequencing used immunoSEQ multiplex PCR; TCRdb keeps in-frame clones, though not all of them. The sample holds around 29,000 clones, over 75% seen once. Stated treatment: preoperative locoregional IRX-2 cytokine immunotherapy. Preoperative locoregional IRX-2 cytokine immunotherapy was tested in the phase Ib source study. The CDR3 is 16 amino acids. Trimming took 4 bases from V and 3 from J, leaving 18 bases between them. Germline CDR1 MGHDK, CDR2 SYGVNS. This sample stems from a study of preoperative IRX-2 immunotherapy in early breast cancer. The clonotype comes from a human donor with breast cancer. Sampling was performed from a patient treated with IRX-2 immunotherapy. This chain uses TRBV25-1 with TRBJ2-5, with D perhaps assigned TRBD1 or TRBD2 (5 bases each). CDR3 sequence (DNA): TGTGCCAGCAGTGGCCAGGGAGAGAACTCAGAAGAGACCCAGTACTTC. This sequence encodes CASSGQGENSEETQYF.